This T cell receptor (beta chain) was recorded in a study of cytomegalovirus exposure and HLA in healthy donors. Amplification used 60 Vbeta primers and 13 Jbeta primers. The assay was immunoSEQ multiplex PCR, and TCRdb's table has in-frame clones only and misses some. The table lists 100,000 or so clones, about three quarters of them singletons. CDR1 is KGHSH, CDR2 LQKENI, per germline. V lost 3 bases, J lost 0 bases, and 15 bases lay in between. CDR3 length: 17 amino acids. On this clone: The antigen is not known.

Notes on the study in general: In an earlier analysis, in about 530 donors, most V segments appeared productive either ~87% or ~30% of the time. Later analysis demonstrated an association between a missense DCLRE1C variant and TCR beta V- and J-gene trimming.

Sequenced material: PBMCs. V gene TRBV18 combines with J gene TRBJ1-3; a possible D gene is TRBD1 (5 bases). The receptor comes from a female donor in good health and CMV-seronegative. The CDR3 nucleotides are TGTGCCAGCTCACCTTTGGGGGGAGCTGCCTCTGGAAACACCATATATTTT. It is translated as CASSPLGGAASGNTIYF.